This T cell receptor (beta chain) was recovered during a study of human T cells and chemical hapten exposure. Across the whole study: The variation in per-sample TCR yields arose mainly from small differences in pooled library volumes.

V shed 7 bases, J shed 2 bases, and the junction held 8 bases outside the gene matches. The CDR3 sequence is 15 residues long. The germline CDR1 and CDR2 sequences are MNHEY and SMNVEV (reference sequence). TCRdb fed the RACE reads into MiXCR, producing one record per CDR3 protein. The sample lists about 74,000 distinct CDR3 sequences, about 15% occurring once. The time point denotes: pre-sensitization, week 0. Treatment reported: therapeutic diphenylcyclopropenone sensitization with weekly scalp DPC. The origin of this receptor is a woman aged 45-65 years with alopecia areata. Some clones in this sample may be carry-over from other donors' samples. The specimen comprised whole blood, sampled in connection with sensitization to the hapten diphenylcyclopropenone (DPC). This sequence joins TRBV27 and TRBJ2-3; TRBD1 agrees at 8 bases. Written as DNA, the CDR3 is TGTGCCAGCACCGGGACAGGAAGTTCCACAGATACGCAGTATTTT. Translating gives CASTGTGSSTDTQYF.